The 22 T cell receptor beta chains given below trace back to one sample, sequenced in a study of T cells and Merkel cell carcinoma outcomes. Profiling relied on immunoSEQ multiplex PCR, and the TCRdb table lists in-frame clones only, not all of them. Found here are more than 6,000 clones, around 91% of them singletons; the top ten hold 2.8%. The sequencing input was tumor tissue from Merkel cell carcinoma. These receptor sequences come from a human donor with Merkel cell carcinoma.

V gene TRBV7-2 combines with J gene TRBJ1-2; D may be TRBD1 (5 bases). Germline loops: CDR1 SGHTA, CDR2 FQGNSA. The CDR3 consists of 14 residues. V was shortened by 3 bases and J by 7 bases, with 15 bases between the two germline ends. The CDR3, as DNA: TGTGCCAGCAGCTTTATCGGGGGATTGGGTGGCTACACCTTC. Translation: CASSFIGGLGGYTF. Supplemented by reference TRBV7-2 and TRBJ1-2, the full variable domain reads GAGVSQSPSNKVTEKGKDVELRCDPISGHTALYWYRQSLGQGLEFLIYFQGNSAPDKSGLPSDRFSAERTGGSVSTLTIQRTQQEDSAVYLCASSFIGGLGGYTFGSGTRLTVV.

The chain recombines TRBV2 with TRBJ2-1, with D possibly TRBD2 on 6 matching bases. The CDR3 length is 12 residues. CDR1 and CDR2 (germline): SNHLY, FYNNEI. V lost 4 bases and J lost 7, with 8 bases in between. CDR3 bases: TGTGCCAGCAGTGGGGGGAGGAATGAGCAGTTCTTC. This codes for CASSGGRNEQFF. Complete variable domain (other parts from reference TRBV2 and TRBJ2-1): EPEVTQTPSHQVTQMGQEVILRCVPISNHLYFYWYRQILGQKVEFLVSFYNNEISEKSEIFDDQFSVERPDGSNFTLKIRSTKLEDSAMYFCASSGGRNEQFFGPGTRLTVL.

The V call is TRBV6-1, the J call TRBJ2-7; D is ambiguous. The CDR3 covers 13 residues. V shed 6 bases and J shed 3 bases, with 12 bases lying between them. In germline, CDR1 is MNHNS, CDR2 SASEGT. The DNA for the CDR3 is TGTGCCAGCAGCAAGTTGGCTGGCTACGAGCAGTACGTC. Its translation is CASSKLAGYEQYV.

This clone appeared a few times. The chain employs TRBV10-3 and TRBJ2-7, with D uncertain. Looked up from germline, CDR1 is ENHRY and CDR2 is SYGVKD. Trimming took 5 bases from V and 2 from J, leaving 4 bases between them. This CDR3 region has 11 residues. Written as DNA, the CDR3 is TGTGCCATCAGTTACCCCTACGAGCAGTACGTC. This gives the protein CAISYPYEQYV.

The chain has TRBV6-1 and TRBJ1-5, with a weak D call TRBD1 (5 bases). The CDR3 consists of 15 residues. Between the trimmed V and J ends, which lost 6 bases and 4 bases, there was a span of 16 bases. In germline, CDR1 is MNHNS, CDR2 SASEGT. Written as DNA, the CDR3 is TGTGCCAGCAGCCCATATGGGGGGGAGAATCAGCCCCAGCATTTT. Translation gives CASSPYGGENQPQHF.

This chain joins TRBV9 and TRBJ2-2, with D perhaps matching TRBD1 (5 bases). CDR1 is SGDLS and CDR2 is YYNGEE in the germline V gene. The CDR3 spans 14 residues. V lost 6 bases and J lost 5, with 14 bases in between. The CDR3 nucleotides are TGTGCCAGCAAAGAACAGGAGACGACCGGGGAGCTGTTTTTT. This codes for CASKEQETTGELFF.

V usage is TRBV5-4 and J usage is TRBJ2-4, with D possibly TRBD1 on 6 matching bases. The CDR3 has 15 residues. V was pared by 5 bases and J by 2 bases, with 14 bases between. From germline, CDR1 is SGHNT and CDR2 YYREEE (reference sequence). CDR3 nucleotide sequence: TGTGCCAGCAGTCTGTCGACAGGTACCAAAAACATTCAGTACTTC. Translation gives CASSLSTGTKNIQYF.

The V call is TRBV19, the J call TRBJ1-1, with a possible D match to TRBD1 (5 bases). Trimming took off 6 bases at V and 2 bases at J, with 19 bases between the two ends. CDR1 is LNHDA and CDR2 is SQIVND in the germline V gene (reference sequence). CDR3 size: 16 residues. This CDR3 is CASSPNPGRGNTEAFF. The CDR3 DNA reads TGTGCCAGTAGCCCAAACCCGGGACGGGGAAACACTGAAGCTTTCTTT.

The chain uses TRBV7-9 and TRBJ2-7; perhaps TRBD1 as D (5 bases). CDR1 is SEHNR, CDR2 FQNEAQ, per germline (reference sequence). Trimming shortened V by 5 bases and J by 6 bases, and 17 bases separated the two germline ends. This CDR3 is built from 14 residues. The CDR3 loop is CASSPRGRAAEQYV. In nucleotides, the CDR3 is TGTGCCAGCAGCCCTAGGGGAAGGGCGGCCGAGCAGTACGTC.

V and J are TRBV5-1 and TRBJ2-1; no definite D call. The CDR3 covers 13 residues. The germline CDR1 and CDR2 sequences are SGHRS and YFSETQ. The V end lost 7 bases, the J end lost 0 bases, and 8 bases lay between the germline ends. The CDR3 region is CASSTDSYNEQFF. In nucleotides, the CDR3 is TGCGCCAGCTCCACCGACTCCTACAATGAGCAGTTCTTC.

This chain links TRBV25-1 with TRBJ2-7; D ambiguous. Trimming cost V 2 bases and J 1 base, with 12 bases left between them. Germline CDR1 reads MGHDK; CDR2 reads SYGVNS. This CDR3 comprises 15 residues. CDR3 loop: CASSEHSRRSYEQYF. In nucleotides, the CDR3 is TGTGCCAGCAGTGAACACTCCCGACGGTCCTACGAGCAGTACTTC.

This clone has a single count. V gene TRBV5-4 combines with J gene TRBJ1-1; D call uncertain. Germline CDR1 SGHNT, CDR2 YYREEE (reference sequence). Trimming pared 4 bases from V and 6 bases from J, leaving 13 bases between. CDR3 length: 13 residues. CDR3 nucleotides: TGTGCCAGCAGCCCTCGGATTACGCCTGAAGCTTTCTTT. This encodes CASSPRITPEAFF.

The V gene is TRBV4-1, the J gene TRBJ1-1; 7 nucleotides agree with TRBD1. V lost 4 bases, J lost 5 bases, and 10 bases stayed unmatched. This CDR3 is 15 amino acids long. Germline CDR1 reads MGHRA; CDR2 reads YSYEKL. In DNA form, the CDR3 reads TGCGCCAGCAGCCGACCCAGGGGGGGAGGAACTGAAGCTTTCTTT. Translated, it gives CASSRPRGGGTEAFF.

The chain combines TRBV19 with TRBJ1-6; D gene uncertain. Germline V lookup: CDR1 LNHDA, CDR2 SQIVND (reference sequence). The CDR3 totals 12 residues. V dropped 8 bases and J dropped 8 bases, with 10 bases sitting between them. The CDR3 bases are TGTGCCAGTCGCCACTGGGATTCACCCCTCCACTTT. Protein sequence: CASRHWDSPLHF. Full variable domain (outside the CDR3, taken from reference TRBV19 and TRBJ1-6): DGGITQSPKYLFRKEGQNVTLSCEQNLNHDAMYWYRQDPGQGLRLIYYSQIVNDFQKGDIAEGYSVSREKKESFPLTVTSAQKNPTAFYLCASRHWDSPLHFGNGTRLTVT.

The chain has TRBV6-6 and TRBJ1-5, with 8 bases fitting TRBD1. Germline CDR1 reads MNHNY; CDR2 reads SVGAGI (reference sequence). J lost 6 bases, V lost 6 bases, and 10 bases had no gene match. The length of the CDR3 is 15 residues. The CDR3 coding sequence is TGTGCCAGCAGGTCCGGGACAGGTATTATTCAGCCCCAGCATTTT. Its protein product is CASRSGTGIIQPQHF.

The rearrangement uses TRBV15 and TRBJ1-1; D remains ambiguous. CDR3 length equals 15 residues. The V and J ends lost 0 bases and 6 bases respectively, with 14 bases between them. Germline V gene lookup returns CDR1 LNHNV and CDR2 YYDKDF (reference sequence). The CDR3 nucleotides read TGTGCCACCAGCAGAGATCCCTGGGGAAACGCTGAAGCTTTCTTT. Protein sequence: CATSRDPWGNAEAFF.

V and J are TRBV4-3 and TRBJ1-6; D is uncertain. The CDR3 runs 16 residues. Per germline, CDR1 LGHNA and CDR2 YSLEER. The V end lost 0 bases, the J end lost 2 bases, and 8 bases lay between the germline ends. CDR3 protein: CASSQEGWAYNSPLHF. CDR3 nucleotide sequence: TGCGCCAGCAGCCAAGAGGGGTGGGCCTATAATTCACCCCTCCACTTT.

V usage is TRBV5-6 and J usage is TRBJ1-2, with TRBD1 matching 7 bases. CDR1 SGHDT and CDR2 YYEEEE come from the germline V gene. This CDR3 has 13 residues. With V trimmed by 6 bases and J by 1 base, 3 bases remained unmatched. The CDR3 loop reads CASNPGGNYGYTF. The DNA of the CDR3 is TGTGCCAGCAACCCAGGGGGTAACTATGGCTACACCTTC.

V gene TRBV5-4 combines with J gene TRBJ2-5; possibly TRBD1 for D (5 bases). V was cut by 0 bases and J by 2 bases, with 11 bases left in between. This CDR3 spans 15 amino acids. Germline V gives CDR1 SGHNT, CDR2 YYREEE (reference sequence). The CDR3 here is CASSLGKTVQETQYF. The CDR3 DNA is TGTGCCAGCAGCTTGGGAAAGACAGTTCAAGAGACCCAGTACTTC.

The rearrangement uses TRBV20-1 and TRBJ2-7; D remains unclear. CDR3 length: 11 amino acids. The V end was cut by 4 bases, the J end by 3 bases, with 7 bases between. Germline V lookup: CDR1 DFQATT, CDR2 SNEGSKA (reference sequence). The CDR3 spells CSAKRGYEQYF. The CDR3 bases are TGCAGTGCTAAGCGCGGCTACGAGCAGTACTTC.

This clone has more than one count but fewer than ten. The chain uses TRBV18 and TRBJ1-6; 9 nucleotides line up with TRBD1. With V trimmed by 3 bases and J by 5 bases, 2 bases remained unmatched. This CDR3 comprises 15 residues. Per the germline V gene, CDR1 is KGHSH and CDR2 is LQKENI. The CDR3 nucleotides read TGTGCCAGCTCACCGGGACAGGGTGATAATTCACCCCTCCACTTT. It is translated as CASSPGQGDNSPLHF.

The chain carries TRBV9 and TRBJ1-2; D might be TRBD1 (6 bases). Between the trimmed V and J ends, which lost 3 bases and 0 bases, there was a span of 15 bases. In germline, CDR1 is SGDLS, CDR2 YYNGEE. The CDR3 extends over 16 amino acids. The CDR3 bases are TGTGCCAGCAGCGCTCGAGGGGGGCCGGCTAACTATGGCTACACCTTC. Its translation is CASSARGGPANYGYTF. Full variable domain (rest looked up from reference TRBV9 and TRBJ1-2): DSGVTQTPKHLITATGQRVTLRCSPRSGDLSVYWYQQSLDQGLQFLIQYYNGEERAKGNILERFSAQQFPDLHSELNLSSLELGDSALYFCASSARGGPANYGYTFGSGTRLTVV.